This is a list of T cell receptor beta chains from one sample in a study of cytomegalovirus exposure and HLA in healthy donors. TCRdb keeps only in-frame clones here, not all; method: immunoSEQ multiplex PCR. The sample shows over 150,000 clones, approximately 67% of them seen only once. Sequencing was carried out using PBMCs. The source of these receptors is a woman between 18 and 30 years old in good health and CMV-seropositive. Both conserved end residues are part of each CDR3. The D gene is left open where the match is weak. Clone size, where shown, is once, few, many, or a class for clones that have expanded.

>TRBD1|TRBV29-1|few|TRBJ2-7
CSVCRDSRYEQYF
TGCAGCGTTTGCCGGGACAGCCGCTACGAGCAGTACTTC
>TRBD1|TRBV7-9|.|TRBJ2-1
CASRGQGAYNEQFF
TGTGCCAGCAGGGGACAGGGGGCTTACAATGAGCAGTTCTTC
>TRBD1|TRBV14|.|TRBJ1-5
CASSQVGPNRGSNQPQHF
TGTGCCAGCAGCCAAGTTGGCCCGAACAGGGGCTCCAATCAGCCCCAGCATTTT
>.|TRBV29-1|.|TRBJ1-1
CSVADSPNTEAFF
TGCAGCGTTGCCGACAGTCCGAACACTGAAGCTTTCTTT
>TRBD2|TRBV5-4|.|TRBJ2-3
CASSVSGGGTDTQYF
TGTGCCAGCAGCGTGTCGGGAGGGGGTACAGATACGCAGTATTTT
>.|TRBV6-5|.|TRBJ2-7
CASSYSGASSYEQYF
TGTGCCAGCAGTTACTCCGGTGCTAGCTCCTACGAGCAGTACTTC
>.|TRBV7-6|few|TRBJ1-4
CASSSGVGAGEKLFF
TGTGCCAGCAGCTCCGGGGTGGGGGCCGGTGAAAAACTGTTTTTT
>TRBD1|TRBV5-1|.|TRBJ1-1
CASSFYSGTGDTEAFF
TGCGCCAGCAGCTTCTATTCCGGGACAGGGGACACTGAAGCTTTCTTT
>.|TRBV19|once|TRBJ2-1
CASSIGGRGHNEQFF
TGTGCCAGTAGTATAGGAGGCAGGGGCCACAATGAGCAGTTCTTC
>.|TRBV2|once|TRBJ1-1
CASSIQGLWTEAFF
TGTGCCAGCAGTATACAGGGATTATGGACTGAAGCTTTCTTT
>TRBD1|TRBV4-1|few|TRBJ2-1
CASSTDRGLWNEQFF
TGCGCCAGCAGTACAGACAGGGGGTTATGGAATGAGCAGTTCTTC